This paragraph covers one TCR beta chain sequence. The sample belongs to a study of cytomegalovirus exposure and HLA in healthy donors. PCR employed 60 Vbeta and 13 Jbeta primers. Measured with immunoSEQ multiplex PCR; TCRdb has only the in-frame clones, and not every one. The sample records 150,000 to 200,000 clones, around 80% being singletons. The donors gave bone marrow, and they were healthy. V dropped 0 bases and J dropped 0 bases, with 6 bases sitting between them. CDR3 length: 14 residues. Germline CDR1 and CDR2: SGHRS and YFSETQ. The receptor's source is a woman between 18 and 30 years old in good health and CMV-seronegative. Material: PBMCs. The gene calls are TRBV5-1 and TRBJ1-2; no firm D call. Here the CDR3 reads CASSLESANYGYTF. The DNA for the CDR3 is TGCGCCAGCAGCTTGGAGAGTGCTAACTATGGCTACACCTTC.